These 32 T cell receptor beta chains came from one sample sequenced in a study of blood T cell repertoires in COVID-19. Sequenced by immunoSEQ multiplex PCR; TCRdb stores in-frame clones only, minus some. The sample includes 450,000 to 500,000 clones, 80% to 90% of them seen just once. Sequenced: peripheral blood. The receptors here all came from a human donor in a cohort sampled during active COVID-19.

V usage is TRBV7-3 and J usage is TRBJ2-3; possible D gene TRBD1, 6 bases. The germline V and J ends were trimmed by 5 bases and 2 bases, with 14 bases remaining between them. The CDR3 is 15 amino acids. Germline V lookup: CDR1 SGHTA, CDR2 FQGTGA. CDR3 in amino acids: CASSDATGYTDTQYF. In DNA, the CDR3 is TGTGCCAGCAGCGATGCGACAGGATACACAGATACGCAGTATTTT.

V is TRBV29-1 and J is TRBJ2-1; 11 bases align to TRBD2. Germline values: CDR1 SQVTM, CDR2 ANQGSEA. This CDR3 is built from 13 residues. V lost 4 bases, J lost 4 bases, and 0 bases stayed unmatched. The CDR3 DNA sequence: TGCAGCGTTGGGACTAGCGGGTACAATGAGCAGTTCTTC. Translation: CSVGTSGYNEQFF.

The rearrangement joins TRBV9 to TRBJ1-1, with D possibly being TRBD1 (6 bases). The CDR3 extends over 15 amino acids. CDR1 SGDLS and CDR2 YYNGEE come from the germline V gene. Trimming took 7 bases from V and 2 from J, leaving 18 bases between them. CDR3 residues: CASRSSDSINTEAFF. DNA of the CDR3: TGTGCCAGCCGGTCCTCGGACAGTATTAACACTGAAGCTTTCTTT. Using reference TRBV9 and TRBJ1-1 for the parts outside the CDR3, the full variable domain is DSGVTQTPKHLITATGQRVTLRCSPRSGDLSVYWYQQSLDQGLQFLIQYYNGEERAKGNILERFSAQQFPDLHSELNLSSLELGDSALYFCASRSSDSINTEAFFGQGTRLTVV.

CDR3 bases: TGTGCCAGCAGTTACGTGCCCTCGGGCTCCTACAATGAGCAGTTCTTC. This sequence encodes CASSYVPSGSYNEQFF. The chain recombines TRBV6-2 or TRBV6-3 with TRBJ2-1; unclear D gene. CDR1 MNHEY and CDR2 SVGEGT come from the germline V gene. The CDR3 runs 16 residues. Trimming stripped 2 bases from V and 0 bases from J, with 11 bases between.

J is TRBJ2-4 and V is TRBV6-5; no firm D call. The CDR3 is made up of 15 amino acids. V was cut by 6 bases and J by 0 bases, with 12 bases left in between. Germline V gene lookup returns CDR1 MNHEY and CDR2 SVGAGI. DNA of the CDR3: TGTGCCAGCAGCCGCAGACTGGGAGCCAAAAACATTCAGTACTTC. It specifies CASSRRLGAKNIQYF.

This clone was observed a few times. The chain links TRBV11-1 to TRBJ2-1; D is uncertain. This CDR3 has 12 residues. V lost 5 bases, J lost 7 bases, and 9 bases lay in between. Germline loops: CDR1 SGHAT, CDR2 FQDESV (reference sequence). The CDR3 spells CASSEVANEQFF. The CDR3 bases are TGTGCCAGCAGCGAGGTGGCGAATGAGCAGTTCTTC.

This clone was seen a handful of times. V gene TRBV7-6 combines with J gene TRBJ2-5, with D tentatively TRBD2 (5 bases). The CDR3 length is 14 residues. Trimming took 1 base from V and 3 from J, leaving 9 bases between them. Germline CDR1 reads SGHVS; CDR2 reads FNYEAQ. CDR3 sequence (DNA): TGTGCCAGCAGCTTAGTGCTGCGGGAAGAGACCCAGTACTTC. Its translation is CASSLVLREETQYF.

Only one count was recorded for this clone. The chain joins TRBV4-3 to TRBJ2-2; D unresolved. Germline V lookup: CDR1 LGHNA, CDR2 YSLEER. The CDR3 is made up of 12 amino acids. V lost 1 base, J lost 6 bases, and 3 bases lay in between. The CDR3 DNA sequence: TGCGCCAGCAGCCAAGGGCCCGGGGAGCTGTTTTTT. Its translation is CASSQGPGELFF.

The J gene is TRBJ2-1, the V gene TRBV25-1, with 8 bases aligning to TRBD2. CDR1 is MGHDK and CDR2 is SYGVNS in the germline V gene. The CDR3 has 14 amino acids. V lost 7 bases and J lost 8; bases outside the gene matches: 10. The CDR3 region has the DNA TGTGCCAGCATACCCTCGGGAGGGCCTTATGAGCAGTTCTTC. This encodes CASIPSGGPYEQFF.

The rearrangement links TRBV7-2 to TRBJ1-1, with TRBD1 as a possible D gene (6 bases). Per germline, CDR1 SGHTA and CDR2 FQGNSA. This CDR3 region has 14 residues. The germline V and J ends were trimmed by 5 bases and 3 bases, with 13 bases remaining between them. CDR3 loop: CASSLAAGDTEAFF. Here the CDR3 DNA reads TGTGCCAGCAGCCTTGCTGCAGGGGACACTGAAGCTTTCTTT.

The chain's CDR3 is CASTPRQGPNFYEQYF. The CDR3 DNA is TGCGCCAGCACCCCAAGACAGGGACCGAATTTCTACGAGCAGTACTTC. This rearrangement joins TRBV4-1 to TRBJ2-7, with 7 bases matching TRBD1. This CDR3 has 16 residues. The V and J ends lost 7 bases and 3 bases, in that order; junction bases with no gene match: 15. Germline CDR1 and CDR2: MGHRA and YSYEKL.

V is TRBV11-2 and J is TRBJ1-2; D unclear. V was trimmed by 4 bases and J by 1 base, leaving 4 bases between them. CDR1 is SGHAT, CDR2 FQNNGV, per germline. There are 12 residues in the CDR3. DNA of the CDR3: TGTGCCAGCAGCTCCCTTAACTATGGCTACACCTTC. This gives the protein CASSSLNYGYTF.

The rearrangement links TRBV2 to TRBJ2-1; TRBD1 aligns across 11 bases. From germline, CDR1 is SNHLY and CDR2 FYNNEI. The CDR3 runs to 15 residues. The J segment lost 8 bases and the V segment lost 7 bases, leaving 10 bases of the junction unmatched. This CDR3 is CASKHRTGGLDEQFF. CDR3 bases: TGTGCCAGCAAGCACCGGACAGGGGGCTTGGATGAGCAGTTCTTC.

This chain links TRBV30 with TRBJ2-3, with D tentatively TRBD2 (5 bases). The V gene's germline CDR1 is GTSNPN and CDR2 SVGIG (reference sequence). The CDR3 is 14 residues long. V dropped 4 bases and J dropped 2 bases, with 13 bases sitting between them. The CDR3 here is CAWNQDSNTDTQYF. The CDR3 DNA follows: TGTGCCTGGAATCAGGACTCAAACACAGATACGCAGTATTTT.

The chain joins TRBV28 to TRBJ1-1, with D tentatively TRBD1 (6 bases). The V and J ends lost 6 bases and 10 bases respectively, with 15 bases between them. Germline V gives CDR1 MDHEN, CDR2 SYDVKM. The CDR3 length is 12 residues. The CDR3 reads CASSSTGLGAFF. CDR3 in DNA: TGTGCCAGCAGCTCTACAGGGTTGGGAGCTTTCTTT.

V usage is TRBV6-4 and J usage is TRBJ2-4; D is uncertain. Germline CDR1 MRHNA, CDR2 SNTAGT. The CDR3 consists of 15 residues. V shed 2 bases and J shed 0 bases, with 8 bases lying between them. CDR3 in DNA: TGTGCCAGCAGTGACCTAGAAATAGCCAAAAACATTCAGTACTTC. Translated: CASSDLEIAKNIQYF.

CDR3 nucleotide sequence: TGTGCCAGCAGCCCTCAGGGGTCCTATGGCTACACCTTC. Protein product: CASSPQGSYGYTF. This chain links TRBV9 with TRBJ1-2; D might be TRBD1 (6 bases). The V end was cut by 4 bases, the J end by 4 bases, with 11 bases between. Germline V CDR1 and CDR2: SGDLS, YYNGEE. CDR3 size: 13 residues.

The rearrangement joins TRBV5-1 to TRBJ2-3; 10 bases are shared with TRBD2. In germline, CDR1 is SGHRS, CDR2 YFSETQ. This CDR3 is 15 amino acids long. The trim removed 0 bases at V and 3 bases at J, leaving 1 base unmatched. The CDR3 DNA reads TGCGCCAGCAGCTTGGCTAGCGGGAGAACAGATACGCAGTATTTT. As protein: CASSLASGRTDTQYF.

Here the CDR3 reads CASSIALQGSNGYTF. The DNA of the CDR3 is TGTGCCAGTAGTATAGCCCTTCAGGGCAGTAATGGCTACACCTTC. This sequence joins TRBV19 and TRBJ1-2; TRBD1 is a possible D gene (5 bases). There are 15 residues in the CDR3. With 1 base removed from V and 6 bases from J, the gap between germline ends came to 15 bases. CDR1 is LNHDA and CDR2 is SQIVND in the germline V gene (reference sequence).

This clone has more than one count but fewer than ten. The chain couples TRBV11-2 to TRBJ1-4; the D gene is possibly TRBD1 (6 bases). CDR1 is SGHAT and CDR2 is FQNNGV in the germline V gene. The CDR3 runs 16 residues. The germline V and J ends were trimmed by 3 bases and 8 bases, with 19 bases remaining between them. The CDR3 sequence: CASSLTAGGAREKLFF. CDR3 coding DNA: TGTGCCAGCAGCTTGACCGCGGGGGGGGCTAGGGAAAAACTGTTTTTT.

V and J are TRBV4-3 and TRBJ2-2; 11 nucleotides match TRBD2. J gave up 9 bases and V 4 bases, and 4 bases lay outside the gene matches. CDR1 and CDR2 from the germline V gene are LGHNA and YSLEER. The CDR3 runs 14 residues. Written as DNA, the CDR3 is TGCGCCAGCAGCCCTCAGACTAGCGGGAGGGAGCTGTTTTTT. Its translation is CASSPQTSGRELFF.

The rearrangement uses TRBV27 and TRBJ1-1; weak D call: TRBD1 (5 bases). CDR3 length: 18 amino acids. Germline lookup yields CDR1 MNHEY and CDR2 SMNVEV (reference sequence). V was trimmed by 5 bases and J by 0 bases, leaving 22 bases between them. The chain's CDR3 is CASSTSTRQQPLNTEAFF. DNA for the CDR3: TGTGCCAGCAGTACATCGACCAGACAGCAGCCGTTGAACACTGAAGCTTTCTTT.

V is TRBV4-1 and J is TRBJ2-5; the match to TRBD2 covers 14 bases. Germline V gene lookup returns CDR1 MGHRA and CDR2 YSYEKL. Trimming removed 4 bases from V and 2 bases from J; junction bases left unmatched: 9. This CDR3 is built from 18 residues. CDR3 loop: CASSPGLAGGSGQETQYF. In nucleotides, the CDR3 is TGCGCCAGCAGCCCAGGACTAGCGGGAGGTTCGGGACAAGAGACCCAGTACTTC.

As concerns this clone: Within the sample, other DNA sequences also encode this same CDR3. J is TRBJ2-7 and V is TRBV10-3; D possibly corresponds to TRBD2 (5 bases). The germline gives CDR1 ENHRY, CDR2 SYGVKD. The length of the CDR3 is 12 residues. Deletions cut 0 bases from V and 8 bases from J, with 8 bases between. The chain's CDR3 is CAISESEGKQYF. CDR3 DNA: TGTGCCATCAGTGAGTCCGAGGGAAAGCAGTACTTC.

V gene TRBV4-2 combines with J gene TRBJ1-2; D gene ambiguous. V was shortened by 1 base and J by 6 bases, with 6 bases between the two germline ends. This CDR3 comprises 12 residues. CDR1 LGHNA and CDR2 YNFKEQ come from the germline V gene. CDR3 DNA sequence: TGTGCCAGCAGCCAAGCGAGGAATGGCTACACCTTC. Protein: CASSQARNGYTF.

V gene TRBV14 combines with J gene TRBJ2-2; D is perhaps TRBD1 (5 bases). Germline-derived CDR1 and CDR2 are SGHDN and FVKESK. The CDR3 contains 19 residues. The V and J ends lost 3 bases and 4 bases respectively, with 24 bases between them. The CDR3 loop is CASSHFLISGIPGTGELFF. CDR3 in DNA: TGTGCCAGCAGCCATTTTTTGATATCAGGGATCCCTGGCACCGGGGAGCTGTTTTTT.

A note on this clone: A read error may produce the germline difference seen at one junction end. The genes are TRBV2 and TRBJ2-1, with 8 bases that match TRBD2. The V gene's germline CDR1 is SNHLY and CDR2 FYNNEI. This CDR3 is 12 amino acids long. CDR3 sequence (DNA): TGCCCGGGAGCGGGAGTGCGGGATGAGCAGTTCTTC. Translating gives CPGAGVRDEQFF.

The rearrangement uses TRBV10-3 and TRBJ2-3; 7 bases fit TRBD2. The germline gives CDR1 ENHRY, CDR2 SYGVKD. The CDR3 has 18 amino acids. V was clipped by 2 bases and J by 0 bases; unmatched bases: 11. DNA of the CDR3: TGTGCCATCAGTGAGAGGTTGGGGGGGACTACTAGCACAGATACGCAGTATTTT. This translates into CAISERLGGTTSTDTQYF.

The V gene is TRBV19, the J gene TRBJ2-7; D is possibly TRBD2 (6 bases). This CDR3 is 15 amino acids long. CDR1 and CDR2 (germline): LNHDA, SQIVND (reference sequence). V was trimmed by 4 bases and J by 4 bases, leaving 17 bases between them. The CDR3 nucleotides read TGTGCCAGTAGTACGCTACTCGGGACTGCTTACGAGCAGTACTTC. Amino acid sequence: CASSTLLGTAYEQYF.

The chain combines TRBV12-3 or TRBV12-4 with TRBJ1-1; D gene uncertain. V lost 11 bases and J 1 base, leaving 8 bases between the germline ends. This CDR3 has 11 amino acids. The CDR3 loop is CALWANTEAFF. In DNA form, the CDR3 reads TGTGCCCTGTGGGCGAACACTGAAGCTTTCTTT.

The gene calls are TRBV4-1 and TRBJ1-1; D not certain. The germline V gene encodes CDR1 MGHRA and CDR2 YSYEKL. Trimming removed 0 bases from V and 0 bases from J, with 14 bases in between. This CDR3 comprises 17 residues. CDR3 residues: CASSQDIGRRMNTEAFF. The CDR3 nucleotides read TGCGCCAGCAGCCAAGATATAGGGAGGCGAATGAACACTGAAGCTTTCTTT.

The chain has TRBV9 and TRBJ2-1, with TRBD2 matching over 11 bases. Germline CDR1 SGDLS, CDR2 YYNGEE. The CDR3 is made up of 14 amino acids. The V segment lost 0 bases and the J segment 15 bases; nucleotides outside the gene matches: 8. CDR3 sequence (DNA): TGTGCCAGCAGCGTAGCGGCTAGCGGGAGGATTGCGTTCTTC. Translation: CASSVAASGRIAFF.